This T cell receptor beta chain was sequenced for a study of tumor-infiltrating T cells and Merkel cell polyomavirus. Study context: The study examined CD8+ T cells specific for the Merkel cell polyomavirus KLL epitope.

Robust Merkel cell polyomavirus Large T antigen positivity by immunohistochemistry was seen in all patients' tumors. The median patient age was about 60 (range roughly 50 to 77); all Caucasian. Findings and limits, study-wide: A limitation of this study is its small sample size. MCC-specific survival improved with about 1.7-20% versus roughly 0-0.14% intratumoral KLL-specific T cells. Only one public clonotype, shared by two patients, appeared among roughly 420 sequences.

This clone was picked up one time. Its antigen is unidentified. CDR3 length: 15 amino acids. CDR1 SGHVS and CDR2 FNYEAQ come from the germline V gene. The V segment lost 0 bases and the J segment 8 bases; nucleotides outside the gene matches: 6. Repertoires were generated with immunoSEQ multiplex PCR, while TCRdb's copy carries only in-frame clones and drops some. The sample includes 24,000 or so clones, nearly 90% of them seen just once. Sequenced input: lymph node tissue. This clonotype was obtained from a man between 45 and 60 years old with Merkel cell carcinoma. The rearrangement links TRBV7-6 to TRBJ1-4, with TRBD1 matching 7 bases. The CDR3: CASSLAEGAGEKLFF. The CDR3 coding sequence is TGTGCCAGCAGCTTAGCGGAGGGGGCGGGGGAAAAACTGTTTTTT.